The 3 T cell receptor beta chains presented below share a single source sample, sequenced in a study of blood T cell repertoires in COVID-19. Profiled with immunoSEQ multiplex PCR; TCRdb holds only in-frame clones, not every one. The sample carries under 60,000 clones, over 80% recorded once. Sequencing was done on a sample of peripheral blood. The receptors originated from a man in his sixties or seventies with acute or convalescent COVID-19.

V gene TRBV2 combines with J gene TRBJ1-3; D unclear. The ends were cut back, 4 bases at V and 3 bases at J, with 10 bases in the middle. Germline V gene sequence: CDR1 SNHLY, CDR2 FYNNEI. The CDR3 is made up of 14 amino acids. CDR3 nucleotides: TGTGCCAGCAGTGTGAGGCCACTTGGAAACACCATATATTTT. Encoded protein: CASSVRPLGNTIYF.

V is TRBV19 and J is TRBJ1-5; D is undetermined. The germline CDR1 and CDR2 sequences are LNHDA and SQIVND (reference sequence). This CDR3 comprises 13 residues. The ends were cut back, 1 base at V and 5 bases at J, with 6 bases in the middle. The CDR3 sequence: CASSIGGDQPQHF. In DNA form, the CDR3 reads TGTGCCAGTAGTATAGGCGGGGATCAGCCCCAGCATTTT.

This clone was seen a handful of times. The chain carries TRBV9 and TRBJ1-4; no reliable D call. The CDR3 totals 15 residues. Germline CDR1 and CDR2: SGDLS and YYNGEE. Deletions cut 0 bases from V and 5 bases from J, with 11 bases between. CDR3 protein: CASSVGEGINEKLFF. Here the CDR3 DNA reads TGTGCCAGCAGCGTAGGCGAGGGCATAAATGAAAAACTGTTTTTT. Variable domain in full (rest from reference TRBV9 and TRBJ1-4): DSGVTQTPKHLITATGQRVTLRCSPRSGDLSVYWYQQSLDQGLQFLIQYYNGEERAKGNILERFSAQQFPDLHSELNLSSLELGDSALYFCASSVGEGINEKLFFGSGTQLSVL.